This T cell receptor beta chain was identified during a study of blood T cell repertoires in COVID-19. Study context: Spain, Italy and the United States supplied samples that represented acute and convalescent COVID-19.

As processed by the authors: Estimation of nucleated cell counts was performed using reference gene primer amplification. Sequenced by immunoSEQ multiplex PCR; TCRdb stores in-frame clones only, minus some. That table supplies the V and J calls and clone size; D and trimming were determined from the DNA. The sample has approximately 90,000 clones; about four fifths are singletons. Seattle researchers signed up patients amid active infection and tracked them longitudinally. J lost 1 base, V lost 10 bases, and 3 bases had no gene match. The germline V gene has CDR1 MRHNA and CDR2 SNTAGT. The CDR3 runs to 15 residues.

Sequences were obtained from peripheral blood. This TCR was sampled from a man aged 70-80 years with COVID-19, enrolled during active disease. The rearrangement uses TRBV6-4 and TRBJ2-5; 16 bases match TRBD2. CDR3 residues: CATGLAGGIQETQYF. Written as DNA, the CDR3 is TGTGCCACGGGACTAGCGGGAGGGATCCAAGAGACCCAGTACTTC.